This TCR beta chain was captured by sequencing in a study of blood T cell repertoires in COVID-19. For the study at large: Samples taken during acute and convalescent COVID-19 were collected in the United States, Italy and Spain.

The trim removed 3 bases at V and 9 bases at J, leaving 5 bases unmatched. CDR1 and CDR2 (germline): MGHDK, SYGVNS. The CDR3 is 13 residues long. Original analysis: For nucleated cells, counts were estimated from reference gene primer amplification. Clones were read by immunoSEQ multiplex PCR, and TCRdb kept only the in-frame ones, dropping some. For V, J and clone size, that table is used; D and trimming come from the DNA. Of 200,000 to 300,000 clones in the sample, 75% to 95% are singletons; the top ten hold 2% to 3%. This receptor was taken from a person between 18 and 30 years old with COVID-19, enrolled during active disease. Sequenced input: peripheral blood. The rearrangement joins TRBV25-1 to TRBJ2-1; TRBD1 agrees at 7 bases. Here the CDR3 DNA reads TGTGCCAGCAGTGAGACAGGGAGCTTTGAGCAGTTCTTC. It encodes CASSETGSFEQFF.